One and the same sample provided the 10 T cell receptor beta chains below, sequenced in a study of post-analysis software for immune sequencing data. Study results and caveats: Among 5 or 6 TRBV segments more frequent in patients than controls were TRBV5-6, TRBV5-1 and TRBV20-1.

These TCRs' antigens remain unknown. Prepared libraries of TCR beta cDNA carried unique molecular identifiers. TCRdb analysed the PCR reads with MiXCR anew, one entry per CDR3 protein. Of approximately 730,000 distinct CDR3 sequences in the sample, more than 45% were seen once. Sequencing was carried out using blood. Every receptor here comes from a girl under 18 with multiple sclerosis.

This clonotype came up once. The V gene is TRBV12-3 or TRBV12-4, the J gene TRBJ2-5, with D perhaps matching TRBD2 (6 bases). V was clipped by 4 bases and J by 2 bases, with 17 bases between them. CDR3 length equals 16 residues. CDR3 coding DNA: TGTGCCAGCAGTTCTGGCAACCGGGACTGGCAAGAGACCCAGTACTTC. As protein: CASSSGNRDWQETQYF.

The chain carries TRBV4-1 and TRBJ2-1; 10 nucleotides match TRBD1. With V trimmed by 0 bases and J by 14 bases, 16 bases remained unmatched. CDR3 size: 17 residues. CDR1 and CDR2 (germline): MGHRA, YSYEKL. As DNA, the CDR3 is TGCGCCAGCAGCCAAGATCGAGGGACAGGGGCCATAGGCCAGGAGTTCTTC. It is translated as CASSQDRGTGAIGQEFF.

This chain uses TRBV3-1 with TRBJ1-6, with 9 nucleotides matching TRBD1. Trimming cost V 4 bases and J 10 bases; bases outside gene matches: 5. The CDR3 is 14 amino acids. From germline, CDR1 is LGHDT and CDR2 YNNKEL (reference sequence). CDR3 amino acids: CASSPTGGDSPLHF. The DNA for the CDR3 is TGTGCCAGCAGCCCTACAGGGGGCGACTCACCCCTCCACTTT.

The V gene is TRBV12-3 or TRBV12-4, the J gene TRBJ1-1; no clear D gene. The CDR3 totals 14 residues. The V and J ends lost 4 bases and 1 base respectively, with 10 bases between them. CDR3 in amino acids: CASSSPWGNTEAFF. DNA for the CDR3: TGTGCCAGCAGTTCGCCATGGGGGAACACTGAAGCTTTCTTT.

The rearrangement uses TRBV7-2 and TRBJ1-1; D not resolved. There are 14 residues in the CDR3. CDR1 SGHTA and CDR2 FQGNSA come from the germline V gene. V was cut by 2 bases and J by 4 bases, with 11 bases left in between. The CDR3 here is CASSLKRTFTEAFF. The CDR3 coding sequence is TGTGCCAGCAGCTTAAAACGGACGTTCACTGAAGCTTTCTTT. The full variable domain, with the rest looked up from reference TRBV7-2 and TRBJ1-1, is GAGVSQSPSNKVTEKGKDVELRCDPISGHTALYWYRQSLGQGLEFLIYFQGNSAPDKSGLPSDRFSAERTGGSVSTLTIQRTQQEDSAVYLCASSLKRTFTEAFFGQGTRLTVV.

This clonotype was detected a few times. The chain combines TRBV25-1 with TRBJ2-1, with 11 nucleotides matching TRBD2. V gave up 4 bases and J gave up 1 base; unmatched junction bases: 12. CDR1 is MGHDK, CDR2 SYGVNS, per germline. CDR3 length: 19 amino acids. The DNA for the CDR3 is TGTGCCAGCAGTGTACTAGCGGGAGTAGGAAATCGGTCCTACAATGAGCAGTTCTTC. It codes for CASSVLAGVGNRSYNEQFF. Variable domain in full (rest from reference TRBV25-1 and TRBJ2-1): EADIYQTPRYLVIGTGKKITLECSQTMGHDKMYWYQQDPGMELHLIHYSYGVNSTEKGDLSSESTVSRIRTEHFPLTLESARPSHTSQYLCASSVLAGVGNRSYNEQFFGPGTRLTVL.

This clonotype has just a few counts. The rearrangement links TRBV12-3 or TRBV12-4 to TRBJ2-3, with D possibly TRBD1 on 6 matching bases. V lost 6 bases and J 6 bases, leaving 16 bases between the germline ends. CDR3 length: 14 residues. Written as DNA, the CDR3 is TGTGCCAGCAGCGGGACATCTCCTGGGGATACGCAGTATTTT. This sequence encodes CASSGTSPGDTQYF.

This clonotype was recorded a few times. The chain joins TRBV12-3 or TRBV12-4 to TRBJ2-5; 9 bases map to TRBD2. The closer fit of TRBJ2-7 to the DNA end suggests the J call may be wrong. The length of the CDR3 is 15 residues. The CDR3: CASSLGWPSGDEQYF. The CDR3 DNA reads as TGTGCCAGCAGTTTAGGTTGGCCTAGCGGGGACGAGCAGTACTTC.

V is TRBV6-5 and J is TRBJ2-1, with D perhaps TRBD2 (5 bases). There are 16 residues in the CDR3. Germline-derived CDR1 and CDR2 are MNHEY and SVGAGI. V gave up 6 bases and J gave up 8 bases, with 23 bases separating them. The CDR3 sequence is CASSSAGPPGGDEQFF. The CDR3 DNA is TGTGCCAGCAGCAGCGCGGGTCCACCAGGTGGGGATGAGCAGTTCTTC.

The rearrangement links TRBV20-1 to TRBJ2-1, with D uncertain. CDR3 length equals 16 residues. The V gene's germline CDR1 is DFQATT and CDR2 SNEGSKA (reference sequence). The V gene lost 2 bases and the J gene lost 0 bases, with 14 bases spanning the gap. CDR3 protein: CSARWLSRSSYNEQFF. The CDR3 nucleotides are TGCAGTGCTAGATGGCTTAGCCGGAGCTCCTACAATGAGCAGTTCTTC.